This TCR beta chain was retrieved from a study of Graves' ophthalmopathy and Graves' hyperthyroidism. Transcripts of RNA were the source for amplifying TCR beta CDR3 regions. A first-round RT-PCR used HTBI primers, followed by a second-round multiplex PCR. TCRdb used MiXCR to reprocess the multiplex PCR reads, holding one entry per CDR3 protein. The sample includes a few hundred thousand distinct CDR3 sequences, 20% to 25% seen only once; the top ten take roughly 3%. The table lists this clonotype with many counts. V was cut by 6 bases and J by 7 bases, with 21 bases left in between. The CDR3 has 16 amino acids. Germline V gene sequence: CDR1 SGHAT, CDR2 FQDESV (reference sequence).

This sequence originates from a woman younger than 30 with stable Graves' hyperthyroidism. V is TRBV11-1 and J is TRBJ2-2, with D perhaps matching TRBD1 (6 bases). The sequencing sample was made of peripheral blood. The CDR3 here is CASREGHSAPGGELFF. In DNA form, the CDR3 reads TGTGCCAGCAGAGAGGGACATTCGGCCCCGGGCGGGGAGCTGTTTTTT. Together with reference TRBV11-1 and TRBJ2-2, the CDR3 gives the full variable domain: EAEVAQSPRYKITEKSQAVAFWCDPISGHATLYWYRQILGQGPELLVQFQDESVVDDSQLPKDRFSAERLKGVDSTLKIQPAELGDSAMYLCASREGHSAPGGELFFGEGSRLTVL.